These 24 T cell receptor beta chains were all obtained from the same sample, sequenced in a study of blood T cell repertoires in COVID-19. TCRdb keeps only in-frame clones here, not all; method: immunoSEQ multiplex PCR. The sample records around 67,000 clones, less than 85% being singletons. The specimen sequenced was peripheral blood. Receptors were obtained from an older man with active COVID-19.

V gene TRBV14 combines with J gene TRBJ2-1; 9 bases align to TRBD1. After removal of 3 bases from V and 5 bases from J, the junction contained 5 bases not matched to a gene. The CDR3 loop spans 15 amino acids. Germline lookup yields CDR1 SGHDN and CDR2 FVKESK. CDR3 nucleotides: TGTGCCAGCAGCCACCCGGGACAGGGTCACAATGAGCAGTTCTTC. This codes for CASSHPGQGHNEQFF.

To note about this clone: One end of the junction is discordant with germline, which a read error may explain. This chain links TRBV7-7 with TRBJ2-5; D unresolved. The CDR3 covers 15 residues. Germline CDR1 is SSHAT and CDR2 is FNYEAQ (reference sequence). The CDR3: CASSSSLSMAGTQYF. CDR3 coding DNA: TGTGCTAGCAGCTCCTCCCTCTCGATGGCAGGGACCCAGTACTTC.

V is TRBV6-5 and J is TRBJ1-4; D ambiguous. Germline loops: CDR1 MNHEY, CDR2 SVGAGI. This CDR3 contains 13 residues. Trimming shortened V by 5 bases and J by 8 bases, and 12 bases separated the two germline ends. The CDR3 coding sequence is TGTGCCAGCAGTACTGACTATGGGGAAAAACTGTTTTTT. It yields the protein CASSTDYGEKLFF.

The V and J genes are TRBV7-2 and TRBJ2-7; 9 bases are a match to TRBD2. CDR3 length: 15 residues. The germline CDR1 and CDR2 sequences are SGHTA and FQGNSA. Trimming removed 2 bases from V and 5 bases from J; junction bases left unmatched: 7. CDR3 in amino acids: CASSLTISGGDEQYF. The CDR3 coding sequence is TGTGCCAGCAGCTTAACTATTAGCGGGGGCGACGAGCAGTACTTC.

The chain carries TRBV6-5 and TRBJ1-5; 9 nucleotides agree with TRBD1. Germline CDR1 and CDR2: MNHEY and SVGAGI. The CDR3 spans 14 residues. The V segment lost 5 bases and the J segment 4 bases; nucleotides outside the gene matches: 3. The CDR3, as DNA: TGTGCCAGCAGTCGACAGGGGGTAAATCAGCCCCAGCATTTT. This translates into CASSRQGVNQPQHF.

CDR3 sequence (DNA): TGTGCCAGCAAATTGGACTGGCGGGATGAGCAGTTCTTC. It encodes CASKLDWRDEQFF. This chain uses TRBV6-5 with TRBJ2-1, with D maybe TRBD2 (5 bases). This CDR3 comprises 13 residues. The V and J ends lost 7 bases and 8 bases respectively, with 15 bases between them. Germline CDR1 reads MNHEY; CDR2 reads SVGAGI.

The V and J genes are TRBV5-6 and TRBJ2-7; 7 positions match TRBD1. The CDR3 is 14 amino acids. Trimming cost V 4 bases and J 0 bases; bases outside gene matches: 4. Germline assignment: CDR1 SGHDT and CDR2 YYEEEE. The CDR3 DNA sequence: TGTGCCAGCAGCCCAGGGGACAGCTCCTACGAGCAGTACTTC. This codes for CASSPGDSSYEQYF.

This chain connects TRBV7-9 to TRBJ2-1, with TRBD2 as a possible D gene (6 bases). There are 19 residues in the CDR3. Deletions cut 2 bases from V and 7 bases from J, with 27 bases between. Looked up from germline, CDR1 is SEHNR and CDR2 is FQNEAQ (reference sequence). Here the CDR3 reads CASSLYSLKTGAGKNEQFF. CDR3 nucleotide sequence: TGTGCCAGCAGCTTATACTCCCTTAAGACGGGAGCGGGTAAAAATGAGCAGTTCTTC.

The rearrangement joins TRBV7-8 to TRBJ2-1; 8 bases map to TRBD2. This CDR3 contains 14 residues. Losses at the gene ends were 8 bases for V and 10 bases for J; bases not matched to a gene: 13. Looked up from germline, CDR1 is SGHVS and CDR2 is FQNEAQ. The CDR3 loop reads CASGPRGGGGEQFF. Written as DNA, the CDR3 is TGTGCCAGCGGTCCACGTGGCGGCGGGGGGGAGCAGTTCTTC.

The chain has TRBV27 and TRBJ2-1; TRBD1 might be the D (5 bases). The V gene's germline CDR1 is MNHEY and CDR2 SMNVEV (reference sequence). The CDR3 contains 11 residues. Trimming pared 2 bases from V and 9 bases from J, leaving 5 bases between. CDR3 coding DNA: TGTGCCAGCAGTTTAAGGGGTGAGCAGTTCTTC. It specifies CASSLRGEQFF.

The V call is TRBV5-1, the J call TRBJ2-7; tentative D call: TRBD1 (6 bases). CDR1 and CDR2 from the germline V gene are SGHRS and YFSETQ. The CDR3 is 15 residues long. V lost 2 bases, J lost 3 bases, and 15 bases lay in between. The CDR3 sequence is CASSLGQGQHYEQYF. The DNA for the CDR3 is TGCGCCAGCAGCTTAGGTCAGGGGCAACACTACGAGCAGTACTTC. Full variable domain (missing parts from reference TRBV5-1 and TRBJ2-7): KAGVTQTPRYLIKTRGQQVTLSCSPISGHRSVSWYQQTPGQGLQFLFEYFSETQRNKGNFPGRFSGRQFSNSRSEMNVSTLELGDSALYLCASSLGQGQHYEQYFGPGTRLTVT.

The chain has TRBV28 and TRBJ2-6; TRBD1 is a possible D gene (6 bases). Per the germline V gene, CDR1 is MDHEN and CDR2 is SYDVKM. The CDR3 length is 18 residues. The V end was cut by 3 bases, the J end by 2 bases, with 17 bases between. Here the CDR3 DNA reads TGTGCCAGCAGTTTGGAAGGTCCAGGGGCTGCTGGGGCCAACGTCCTGACTTTC. This gives the protein CASSLEGPGAAGANVLTF. Looking up the rest from reference TRBV28 and TRBJ2-6 gives the full variable domain: DVKVTQSSRYLVKRTGEKVFLECVQDMDHENMFWYRQDPGLGLRLIYFSYDVKMKEKGDIPEGYSVSREKKERFSLILESASTNQTSMYLCASSLEGPGAAGANVLTFGAGSRLTVL.

This clone was seen only a few times. The chain uses TRBV4-1 and TRBJ2-7; D may be TRBD2 (5 bases). Germline assignment: CDR1 MGHRA and CDR2 YSYEKL. V was cut by 3 bases and J by 6 bases, with 12 bases left in between. The CDR3 totals 13 residues. The CDR3 DNA reads TGCGCCAGCAGCCAGGGAAACGGAGGCGAGCAGTACTTC. Amino acid sequence: CASSQGNGGEQYF.

This chain links TRBV19 with TRBJ1-1; 7 bases line up with TRBD1. The V and J ends lost 5 bases and 2 bases, in that order; junction bases with no gene match: 8. Germline CDR1 is LNHDA and CDR2 is SQIVND (reference sequence). The length of the CDR3 is 15 residues. CDR3 loop: CASSAQGQLNTEAFF. The CDR3, as DNA: TGTGCCAGTAGTGCACAGGGACAGCTAAACACTGAAGCTTTCTTT.

The rearrangement links TRBV27 to TRBJ2-1; 8 bases map to TRBD1. The CDR3 sequence is 15 residues long. Germline CDR1 reads MNHEY; CDR2 reads SMNVEV (reference sequence). V shed 5 bases, J shed 1 base, and the junction held 4 bases outside the gene matches. CDR3 sequence: CASSPDRGSYNEQFF. CDR3 DNA: TGTGCCAGCAGTCCAGACAGGGGTTCCTACAATGAGCAGTTCTTC.

The chain combines TRBV7-3 with TRBJ2-3; the match to TRBD2 covers 7 bases. V lost 2 bases and J lost 2; bases outside the gene matches: 4. Germline V CDR1 and CDR2: SGHTA, FQGTGA. The CDR3 runs 15 residues. The DNA of the CDR3 is TGTGCCAGCAGCTTATCGGCGGGGGTCACAGATACGCAGTATTTT. Its translation: CASSLSAGVTDTQYF.

The chain recombines TRBV9 with TRBJ2-7; 8 bases line up with TRBD2. V was clipped by 5 bases and J by 5 bases; unmatched bases: 9. Looked up from germline, CDR1 is SGDLS and CDR2 is YYNGEE. The CDR3 loop spans 14 amino acids. CDR3 sequence: CASSAGTSVHEQYF. The CDR3 DNA sequence: TGTGCCAGCAGTGCCGGGACTAGTGTCCACGAGCAGTACTTC.

This sequence joins TRBV6-2 or TRBV6-3 and TRBJ2-5; 8 positions agree with TRBD2. CDR3 length: 18 amino acids. Germline loops: CDR1 MNHEY, CDR2 SVGEGT. The ends lost 0 bases at V and 2 bases at J; junction bases unmatched: 11. The CDR3 loop is CASSYSTSGGNSQETQYF. DNA for the CDR3: TGTGCCAGCAGTTACTCCACTAGCGGAGGGAATAGTCAAGAGACCCAGTACTTC.

This chain uses TRBV19 with TRBJ1-6; 7 bases align to TRBD1. The CDR3 totals 15 residues. J was trimmed by 4 bases and V by 4 bases; bases with no gene match: 4. CDR1 is LNHDA, CDR2 SQIVND, per germline (reference sequence). CDR3 region: CASSKPGQYNSPLHF. CDR3 DNA sequence: TGTGCCAGTAGTAAACCGGGACAGTATAATTCACCCCTCCACTTT.

V usage is TRBV28 and J usage is TRBJ2-4, with D tentatively TRBD1 (6 bases). This CDR3 contains 16 residues. Trimming removed 3 bases from V and 3 bases from J, with 15 bases in between. The germline V gene has CDR1 MDHEN and CDR2 SYDVKM. The CDR3 sequence: CASSFSGETGKNIQYF. CDR3 in DNA: TGTGCCAGCAGTTTTAGTGGGGAGACAGGCAAAAACATTCAGTACTTC.

This clone was observed a few times. In DNA, the CDR3 is TGTGCCAGCAGCTCGTACTCGCGGCCCTACGAGCAGTACTTC. This translates into CASSSYSRPYEQYF. The chain employs TRBV7-2 and TRBJ2-7; D is unclear. The CDR3 covers 14 residues. Trimming pared 4 bases from V and 2 bases from J, leaving 12 bases between. Germline V gene lookup returns CDR1 SGHTA and CDR2 FQGNSA.

The rearrangement joins TRBV6-5 to TRBJ1-6; D is unresolved. Germline loops: CDR1 MNHEY, CDR2 SVGAGI. The CDR3 covers 15 residues. V gave up 6 bases and J gave up 0 bases, with 9 bases separating them. DNA of the CDR3: TGTGCCAGCAGCCGCAAGAGCTCCTATAATTCACCCCTCCACTTT. As protein: CASSRKSSYNSPLHF.

The rearrangement links TRBV7-2 to TRBJ1-4, with a tentative D call TRBD1 (6 bases). This CDR3 is built from 14 residues. The germline V gene has CDR1 SGHTA and CDR2 FQGNSA. V lost 4 bases and J 4 bases, leaving 10 bases between the germline ends. The CDR3 sequence: CASSSTGLNEKLFF. Here the CDR3 DNA reads TGTGCCAGCAGCTCGACAGGTCTTAATGAAAAACTGTTTTTT.

The chain carries TRBV7-9 and TRBJ2-7, with 10 bases fitting TRBD2. The trim removed 5 bases at V and 4 bases at J, leaving 8 bases unmatched. CDR1 is SEHNR and CDR2 is FQNEAQ in the germline V gene (reference sequence). The CDR3 is 15 amino acids. The CDR3 protein is CASSGGSGRAYEQYF. CDR3 DNA sequence: TGTGCCAGCAGCGGAGGGAGCGGGAGGGCGTACGAGCAGTACTTC.